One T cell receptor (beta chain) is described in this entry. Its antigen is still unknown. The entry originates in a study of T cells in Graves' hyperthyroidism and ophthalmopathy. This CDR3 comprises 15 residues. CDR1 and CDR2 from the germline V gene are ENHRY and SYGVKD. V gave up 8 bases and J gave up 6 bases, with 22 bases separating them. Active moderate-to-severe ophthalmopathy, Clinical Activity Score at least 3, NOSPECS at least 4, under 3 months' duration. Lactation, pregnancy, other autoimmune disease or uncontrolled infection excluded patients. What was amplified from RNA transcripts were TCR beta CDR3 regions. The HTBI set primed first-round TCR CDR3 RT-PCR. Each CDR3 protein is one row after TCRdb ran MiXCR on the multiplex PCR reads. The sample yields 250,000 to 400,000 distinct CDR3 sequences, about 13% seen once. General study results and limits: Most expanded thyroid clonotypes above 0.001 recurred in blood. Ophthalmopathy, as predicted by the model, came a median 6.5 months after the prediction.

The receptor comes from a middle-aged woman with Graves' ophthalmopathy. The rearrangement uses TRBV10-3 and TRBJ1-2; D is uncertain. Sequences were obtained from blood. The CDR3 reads CAIQQGRSASDGYTF. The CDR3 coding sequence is TGTGCCATCCAACAAGGGCGTTCAGCAAGCGATGGCTACACCTTC.